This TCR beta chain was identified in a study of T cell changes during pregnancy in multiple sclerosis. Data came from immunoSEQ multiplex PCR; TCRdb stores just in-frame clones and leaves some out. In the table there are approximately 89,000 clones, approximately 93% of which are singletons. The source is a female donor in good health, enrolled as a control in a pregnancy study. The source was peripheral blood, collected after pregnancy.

The CDR3 DNA reads TGTGCCAGCAGTTTATCGTTCTGGGACACCGAGTGGTATGGCTACACCTTC. It specifies CASSLSFWDTEWYGYTF. J is TRBJ1-2 and V is TRBV27, with D tentatively TRBD1 (6 bases). Germline CDR1 MNHEY, CDR2 SMNVEV (reference sequence). Trimming took off 0 bases at V and 5 bases at J, with 19 bases between the two ends. This CDR3 has 17 residues.